This entry lists 24 T cell receptor beta chains sequenced from one sample in a study of T cells in Graves' hyperthyroidism and ophthalmopathy. Amplification of TCR beta CDR3 regions was performed using RNA transcripts as template. The HTBI primer set drove a first-round RT-PCR of the TCR CDR3. Using its own MiXCR run on the multiplex PCR reads, TCRdb lists one record per CDR3 protein. The sample lists about 420,000 distinct CDR3 sequences; roughly an eighth were seen once. The sample consisted of blood. These receptors came from a woman between 18 and 30 years old with Graves' hyperthyroidism.

This clonotype was counted at least ten times. The J gene is TRBJ1-5, the V gene TRBV5-5, with D perhaps TRBD1 (6 bases). Germline V gene lookup returns CDR1 SGHKS and CDR2 YYEKEE (reference sequence). V shed 4 bases and J shed 7 bases, with 15 bases lying between them. This CDR3 has 14 residues. The CDR3 coding sequence is TGTGCCAGCAGCCGCTGGGGGACATCACAGCCCCAGCATTTT. Translation gives CASSRWGTSQPQHF.

The chain combines TRBV30 with TRBJ2-7; TRBD2 matches 7 bases. The junction had 7 bases not matched to a gene; V was cut back by 3 bases and J by 2 bases. The germline V gene encodes CDR1 GTSNPN and CDR2 SVGIG (reference sequence). The CDR3 consists of 14 residues. This CDR3 is CAWSLTGTTYEQYF. In DNA form, the CDR3 reads TGTGCCTGGAGCTTAACCGGGACTACCTACGAGCAGTACTTC.

This chain links TRBV28 with TRBJ2-7, with 11 bases fitting TRBD1. The germline V gene encodes CDR1 MDHEN and CDR2 SYDVKM. Trimming at V came to 4 bases and at J to 7 bases, leaving 6 bases not matched to a gene. This CDR3 contains 14 residues. The CDR3 loop is CASSYGQGAGEQYF. CDR3 DNA sequence: TGTGCCAGCAGTTACGGACAGGGGGCAGGGGAGCAGTACTTC.

Comments on this clonotype: Mismatch with germline at one junction end may stem from a read error. This chain connects TRBV7-2 to TRBJ1-1; TRBD1 might be the D (6 bases). In germline, CDR1 is SGHTA, CDR2 FQGNSA. The CDR3 has 15 residues. CDR3 region: CASSSREGGGTEAFF. Here the CDR3 DNA reads TGTGCCAGCAGCTCCCGAGAGGGAGGGGGGACTGAAGCCTTCTTT.

Many counts were recorded for this clonotype. This chain uses TRBV2 with TRBJ2-1; D could derive from TRBD1 or TRBD2 (5 bases each). The CDR3 spans 17 residues. Looked up from germline, CDR1 is SNHLY and CDR2 is FYNNEI. V lost 3 bases and J lost 4, with 19 bases in between. The CDR3 protein is CASSDFEGQGGYNEQFF. The CDR3 DNA reads as TGTGCCAGCAGTGATTTTGAGGGTCAGGGTGGGTACAATGAGCAGTTCTTC.

This clonotype was seen a few times. This sequence joins TRBV2 and TRBJ2-1; the D is unclear. V was trimmed by 0 bases and J by 12 bases, leaving 15 bases between them. The CDR3 runs to 14 residues. Germline V CDR1 and CDR2: SNHLY, FYNNEI. The CDR3 nucleotides read TGTGCCAGCAGTGAAGCAGGACCGATCCCATCGCAGTTCTTC. It translates to CASSEAGPIPSQFF.

In this sample, this clonotype turned up many times. This chain links TRBV6-1 with TRBJ2-3; a possible D gene is TRBD1 (6 bases). Germline lookup yields CDR1 MNHNS and CDR2 SASEGT. Trimming pared 5 bases from V and 0 bases from J, leaving 12 bases between. This CDR3 contains 15 residues. The CDR3 loop is CASSPRGQSTDTQYF. The CDR3 region has the DNA TGTGCCAGCAGTCCCCGGGGACAAAGCACAGATACGCAGTATTTT.

The CDR3 loop is CASTLAGTSYNEQFF. The CDR3, as DNA: TGTGCCAGCACCCTAGCCGGGACTAGCTACAATGAGCAGTTCTTC. This chain connects TRBV6-1 to TRBJ2-1; 8 bases are shared with TRBD2. V lost 7 bases, J lost 3 bases, and 8 bases stayed unmatched. This CDR3 is 15 amino acids long. Looked up from germline, CDR1 is MNHNS and CDR2 is SASEGT.

This clonotype showed up many times. The rearrangement links TRBV2 to TRBJ2-3; D call uncertain. From germline, CDR1 is SNHLY and CDR2 FYNNEI. Trimming removed 4 bases at V and 5 bases at J, with 10 bases between. The CDR3 has 13 residues. DNA for the CDR3: TGTGCCAGCAGTGGGGGATGGGGAGATACGCAGTATTTT. Translation: CASSGGWGDTQYF.

This clonotype was counted only a few times. The chain joins TRBV19 to TRBJ1-1, with D unclear. Trimming pared 7 bases from V and 11 bases from J, leaving 17 bases between. The CDR3 covers 12 residues. From germline, CDR1 is LNHDA and CDR2 SQIVND (reference sequence). CDR3 DNA sequence: TGTGCCAGTACCATCCGGGGTCTCGGGGCTTTCTTT. Its protein is CASTIRGLGAFF.

The CDR3 region has the DNA TGTGCCAGCAGCAGATTAGGCGGGAGATTCGCAGATACGCAGTATTTT. The encoded protein is CASSRLGGRFADTQYF. V usage is TRBV7-2 and J usage is TRBJ2-3; the match to TRBD2 covers 7 bases. CDR1 SGHTA and CDR2 FQGNSA come from the germline V gene. The CDR3 totals 16 residues. J gave up 4 bases and V 5 bases, and 12 bases lay outside the gene matches.

At least ten counts were recorded for this clonotype. The chain links TRBV2 to TRBJ2-2, with 8 bases aligning to TRBD2. After removal of 6 bases from V and 1 base from J, the junction contained 4 bases not matched to a gene. The CDR3 has 15 residues. Germline V gene data show CDR1 as SNHLY and CDR2 as FYNNEI. As DNA, the CDR3 is TGTGCCAGCAGACCAACTAGCGGGAACACCGGGGAGCTGTTTTTT. Amino acid sequence: CASRPTSGNTGELFF.

This clonotype occurred a few times. The chain is built from TRBV4-2 and TRBJ1-1, with D possibly TRBD1 on 5 matching bases. The V end lost 0 bases, the J end lost 5 bases, and 7 bases lay between the germline ends. In germline, CDR1 is LGHNA, CDR2 YNFKEQ. The CDR3 is 13 amino acids. The CDR3 DNA is TGTGCCAGCAGCCAAGAGACAGTTACTGAAGCTTTCTTT. It encodes CASSQETVTEAFF.

The rearrangement links TRBV10-1 to TRBJ2-2; D perhaps matches TRBD1 (6 bases). Trimming cost V 7 bases and J 1 base, with 7 bases left between them. Per germline, CDR1 WNHNN and CDR2 SYGVQD (reference sequence). The CDR3 has 13 residues. The DNA for the CDR3 is TGCGCCAGCATGGACAGGAACACCGGGGAGCTGTTTTTT. Residues: CASMDRNTGELFF.

CDR3 sequence: CASSISQGGNQPQHF. CDR3 DNA: TGTGCCAGTAGTATTAGCCAGGGCGGCAATCAGCCCCAGCATTTT. The chain is built from TRBV19 and TRBJ1-5; D might be TRBD1 (5 bases). The CDR3 runs to 15 residues. The V end lost 3 bases, the J end lost 2 bases, and 11 bases lay between the germline ends. Germline V gene data show CDR1 as LNHDA and CDR2 as SQIVND (reference sequence).

This clonotype was seen many times. The rearrangement joins TRBV18 to TRBJ1-2; a weak D match, TRBD1 (5 bases). The germline gives CDR1 KGHSH, CDR2 LQKENI. V lost 3 bases and J lost 2, with 19 bases in between. This CDR3 is built from 17 residues. CDR3 DNA: TGTGCCAGCTCACCCCCCACACGGGGCAGTACCAACTATGGCTACACCTTC. This sequence encodes CASSPPTRGSTNYGYTF.

This clonotype occurred many times. The rearrangement links TRBV11-1 to TRBJ2-1, with D possibly called TRBD1 or TRBD2 (6 bases each). The CDR3 loop spans 17 amino acids. Between the trimmed V and J ends, which lost 2 bases and 8 bases, there was a span of 22 bases. Germline V lookup: CDR1 SGHAT, CDR2 FQDESV (reference sequence). The CDR3 loop reads CASSLTGALGLLDEQFF. DNA of the CDR3: TGTGCCAGCAGCTTAACGGGGGCGCTAGGTTTATTGGATGAGCAGTTCTTC.

The V call is TRBV10-3, the J call TRBJ2-3, with D perhaps matching TRBD1 (6 bases). The CDR3 consists of 16 residues. V gave up 3 bases and J gave up 4 bases, with 17 bases separating them. Germline CDR1 is ENHRY and CDR2 is SYGVKD. The CDR3 DNA reads TGTGCCATCAGTGAAGCTTGGCAGGGGCGCTCAGATACGCAGTATTTT. The encoded protein is CAISEAWQGRSDTQYF.

In its sample, this clonotype was seen many times. The rearrangement links TRBV28 to TRBJ2-7, with 10 bases fitting TRBD1. V shed 5 bases and J 7 bases; nucleotides not matched to a gene: 8. The CDR3 extends over 14 amino acids. The germline V gene encodes CDR1 MDHEN and CDR2 SYDVKM. The CDR3 sequence is CASSIDRGRVEQYF. The CDR3 DNA follows: TGTGCCAGCAGTATTGACAGGGGGCGCGTTGAGCAGTACTTC.

The chain links TRBV28 to TRBJ2-3, with D possibly being TRBD2 (5 bases). Germline CDR1 and CDR2: MDHEN and SYDVKM. The CDR3 runs to 13 residues. Trimming pared 6 bases from V and 8 bases from J, leaving 15 bases between. The DNA of the CDR3 is TGTGCCAGCAGCGGAACCCTAGCTTTTACGCAGTATTTT. Encoded protein: CASSGTLAFTQYF.

The chain employs TRBV10-3 and TRBJ2-5; TRBD2 is a possible D gene (6 bases). Germline CDR1 and CDR2: ENHRY and SYGVKD. The length of the CDR3 is 16 residues. Trimming shortened V by 5 bases and J by 4 bases, and 20 bases separated the two germline ends. CDR3 DNA: TGTGCCATCAGTAGATACGCCGGGACTCCGCGAGAGACCCAGTACTTC. This translates into CAISRYAGTPRETQYF.

The rearrangement joins TRBV27 to TRBJ1-2; D gene ambiguous. CDR3 length: 14 amino acids. Germline V gene sequence: CDR1 MNHEY, CDR2 SMNVEV (reference sequence). V dropped 7 bases and J dropped 4 bases, with 16 bases sitting between them. CDR3 in amino acids: CASTSGRSPYGYTF. DNA of the CDR3: TGTGCCAGCACGTCCGGTAGATCCCCCTATGGCTACACCTTC.

This clonotype was found a few times. Since no conserved phenylalanine or tryptophan closes the CDR3, a read error is the likely cause. The chain couples TRBV19 to TRBJ2-7, with a possible D match to TRBD2 (5 bases). V was shortened by 1 base and J by 2 bases, with 18 bases between the two germline ends. Germline CDR1 LNHDA, CDR2 SQIVND (reference sequence). CDR3 length equals 17 residues. CDR3 residues: CASSIGIGGGATYEQYS. CDR3 nucleotide sequence: TGTGCCAGTAGTATAGGGATCGGCGGAGGTGCTACCTACGAGCAGTACTCC.

This clonotype has ten or more counts. The chain recombines TRBV25-1 with TRBJ1-1; the match to TRBD1 covers 9 bases. Per the germline V gene, CDR1 is MGHDK and CDR2 is SYGVNS. The length of the CDR3 is 17 residues. Germline trimming cut 6 bases from V and 1 base from J; bases unmatched to any gene: 12. CDR3 loop: CASSGVPGQGGNTEAFF. The CDR3 DNA follows: TGTGCCAGCAGCGGAGTCCCGGGACAGGGCGGGAACACTGAAGCTTTCTTT.